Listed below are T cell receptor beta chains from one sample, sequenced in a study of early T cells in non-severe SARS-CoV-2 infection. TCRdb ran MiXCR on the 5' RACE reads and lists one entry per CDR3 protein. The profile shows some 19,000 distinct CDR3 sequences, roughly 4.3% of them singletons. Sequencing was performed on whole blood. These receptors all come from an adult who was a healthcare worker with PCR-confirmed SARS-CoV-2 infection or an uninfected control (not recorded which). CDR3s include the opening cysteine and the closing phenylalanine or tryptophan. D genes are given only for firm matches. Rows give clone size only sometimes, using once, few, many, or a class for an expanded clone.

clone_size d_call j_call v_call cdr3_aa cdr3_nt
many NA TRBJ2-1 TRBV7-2 CASSSNTFQLGWQFF TGTGCCAGCAGCTCTAACACGTTTCAATTAGGGTGGCAGTTCTTC
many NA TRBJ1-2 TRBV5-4 CASSLASGANYGYTF TGTGCCAGCAGCTTGGCTTCAGGGGCTAACTATGGCTACACCTTC
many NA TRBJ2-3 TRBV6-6 CASSYEGDTQYF TGTGCCAGCAGTTACGAGGGGGATACGCAGTATTTT
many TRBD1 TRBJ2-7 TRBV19 CASSIPRTGPSSYEQYF TGTGCCAGTAGTATCCCACGGACAGGGCCTAGCTCCTACGAGCAGTACTTC
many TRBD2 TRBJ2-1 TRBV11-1 CASSFFGGGANEQFF TGTGCCAGCAGCTTTTTTGGCGGGGGGGCGAATGAGCAGTTCTTC
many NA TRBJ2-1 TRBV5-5 CASSRVVGTRNEQFF TGTGCCAGCAGCCGAGTTGTGGGGACGAGGAATGAGCAGTTCTTC
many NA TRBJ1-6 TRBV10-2 CASRAGRSGDSPLHF TGCGCCAGCAGGGCCGGACGGTCCGGGGATTCACCCCTCCACTTT
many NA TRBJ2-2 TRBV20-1 CSARAPLGTGELFF TGCAGTGCTAGAGCCCCGTTGGGCACCGGGGAGCTGTTTTTT
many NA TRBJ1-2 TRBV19 CASSIEVATIWINYGYTF TGTGCCAGTAGTATAGAAGTCGCGACAATATGGATAAACTATGGCTACACCTTC
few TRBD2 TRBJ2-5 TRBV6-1 CASSEGRGGQETQYF TGTGCCAGCAGTGAGGGACGGGGGGGCCAAGAGACCCAGTACTTC
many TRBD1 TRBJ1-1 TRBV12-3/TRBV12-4 CASKRRSGQDTEAFF TGTGCCAGCAAGCGACGTTCAGGACAGGACACTGAAGCTTTCTTT
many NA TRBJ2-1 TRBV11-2 CASSLGAPWDNEQFF TGTGCCAGCAGCTTGGGGGCCCCGTGGGACAATGAGCAGTTCTTC
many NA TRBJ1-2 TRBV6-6 CACNVGQGSLSTF NA
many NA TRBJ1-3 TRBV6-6 CASSLGDPSVGGDTIYF TGTGCCAGCAGTCTGGGGGATCCCTCGGTTGGGGGGGACACCATATATTTT
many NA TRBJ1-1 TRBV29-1 CSVISPGREAFF TGCAGCGTTATTTCCCCGGGACGGGAAGCTTTCTTT
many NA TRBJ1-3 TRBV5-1 CASSPSRVSPSGNTIYF TGCGCCAGCAGCCCATCCCGGGTTTCGCCCTCTGGAAACACCATATATTTT
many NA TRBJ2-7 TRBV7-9 CASSALYEQYF TGTGCCAGCAGCGCTTTATACGAGCAGTACTTC
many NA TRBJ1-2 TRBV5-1 CASSLVQGSQYGYTF TGCGCCAGCAGCTTGGTTCAAGGGAGCCAATATGGCTACACCTTC
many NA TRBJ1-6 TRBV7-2 CASSLLGRETNSPLHF TGTGCCAGCAGCTTATTGGGAAGGGAGACCAATTCACCCCTCCACTTT
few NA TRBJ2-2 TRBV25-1 CASSGKGVLGELFF TGTGCCAGCAGTGGAAAGGGGGTGCTCGGGGAGCTGTTTTTT
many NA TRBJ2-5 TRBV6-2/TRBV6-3 CASSRDYQETQYF TGTGCCAGCAGCCGCGACTACCAAGAGACCCAGTACTTC
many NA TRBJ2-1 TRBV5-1 CASTWGNEQFF TGCGCCAGCACCTGGGGTAATGAGCAGTTCTTC
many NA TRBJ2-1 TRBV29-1 CSVEAARAEQFF TGCAGCGTTGAGGCCGCGCGGGCTGAGCAGTTCTTC
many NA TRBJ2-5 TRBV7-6 CASSLVVGQRQETQYF TGTGCCAGCAGCTTAGTTGTTGGGCAGAGACAAGAGACCCAGTACTTC
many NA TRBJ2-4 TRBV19 CASSSRTEILAKNIQYF TGTGCCAGTAGTTCTCGGACGGAGATTCTAGCCAAAAACATTCAGTACTTC
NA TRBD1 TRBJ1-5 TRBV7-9 CASSLATGTRSNQPQHF TGTGCCAGCAGCTTAGCGACAGGGACTAGAAGCAATCAGCCCCAGCATTTT
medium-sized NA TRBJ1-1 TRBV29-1 CSVEGSRDLNTEAFF TGCAGCGTTGAAGGGTCGCGGGATTTGAACACTGAAGCTTTCTTT
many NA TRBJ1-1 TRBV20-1 CSARDQRGRNTEAFF TGCAGTGCTAGAGATCAGAGGGGTCGGAACACTGAAGCTTTCTTT
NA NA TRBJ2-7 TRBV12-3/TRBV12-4 CASSPGPGSRYEQYF TGTGCCAGCAGTCCGGGACCTGGGTCCCGCTACGAGCAGTACTTC
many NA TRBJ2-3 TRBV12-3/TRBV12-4 CASSPRREDGDTQYF TGTGCCAGCAGCCCCCGTAGGGAAGACGGAGATACGCAGTATTTT
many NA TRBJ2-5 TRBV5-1 CASGSWTFSQETQYF TGCGCCAGCGGCTCCTGGACCTTTAGCCAAGAGACCCAGTACTTC
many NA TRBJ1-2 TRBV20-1 CSPRAPNYGYTF TGCAGTCCCCGGGCACCGAACTATGGCTACACCTTC
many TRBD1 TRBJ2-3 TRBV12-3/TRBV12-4 CASSIRGPSGTGTDTQYF TGTGCCAGCAGCATTAGGGGGCCCTCCGGGACCGGCACAGATACGCAGTATTTT
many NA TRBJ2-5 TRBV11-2 CASSSPGRSQTQYF TGTGCCAGCAGCTCCCCGGGACGGTCCCAGACCCAGTACTTC
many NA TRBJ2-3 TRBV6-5 CASSYSKAALRNTDTQYF TGTGCCAGCAGTTACTCGAAGGCGGCCCTAAGAAACACAGATACGCAGTATTTT
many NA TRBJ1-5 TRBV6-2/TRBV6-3 CASSYSRGNQPQHF TGTGCCAGCAGTTACAGTAGGGGGAATCAGCCCCAGCATTTT
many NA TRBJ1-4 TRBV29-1 CSAGAGSEKLFF TGCAGCGCCGGGGCCGGCTCGGAAAAACTGTTTTTT
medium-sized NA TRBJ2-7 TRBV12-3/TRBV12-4 CASSETAPGRSYEQYF TGTGCCAGCAGCGAGACAGCGCCGGGGCGCTCCTACGAGCAGTACTTC
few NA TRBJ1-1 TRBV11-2 CASSLSGSTEAFF TGTGCCAGCAGCTTGTCGGGTTCAACTGAAGCTTTCTTT
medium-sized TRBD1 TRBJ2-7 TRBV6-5 CASSPSGTGTYEQYF TGTGCCAGCAGTCCCTCCGGGACAGGGACATACGAGCAGTACTTC
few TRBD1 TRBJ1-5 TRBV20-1 CSATTAGQGYQPQHF TGCAGTGCTACAACTGCGGGACAGGGGTATCAGCCCCAGCATTTT